These T cell receptor beta chains were read from a single sample in a study of blood T cell repertoires in COVID-19. TCRdb's table, derived via immunoSEQ multiplex PCR, lists solely in-frame clones and lacks some. The sample holds 200,000 to 300,000 clones; around 88% are singletons and the top ten take roughly 2%. Sequencing input: PBMCs or T cells enriched from blood (not recorded which). The receptor source for this set is a woman between 45 and 65 years old who had recovered from COVID-19. Both conserved end residues are trimmed from each CDR3. Part of the rows lack a size; the others show once, few, many or a class for expanded clones.

TRBV7-9	-	TRBJ1-5	ASTSEGYQPQH
TRBV11-2	-	TRBJ2-1	ASSLVSRGEQF
TRBV27	-	TRBJ1-1	ASSGSFAGNTEAF
TRBV29-1	few	TRBJ2-5	SADRGRSGETQY
TRBV12-5	-	TRBJ2-1	ASGNSGGAFGNEQF
TRBV27	-	TRBJ2-1	ASSSSGGYNEQF
TRBV19	-	TRBJ2-1	ASSKSGLAIYNEQF
TRBV19	-	TRBJ2-1	ASSIGLADNEQF
TRBV29-1	-	TRBJ2-7	SVSLQGTYEQY
TRBV11-1	-	TRBJ2-5	ASSHGTGQETQY
TRBV7-9	-	TRBJ1-2	ASSLGTGDGYT
TRBV19	-	TRBJ1-6	ASSSGGRTYNSPLH
TRBV29-1	-	TRBJ2-7	SALTGYEQY
TRBV6-5	once	TRBJ2-5	ASRLGLAGAETQY
TRBV6-1	-	TRBJ2-7	ASSEQGALGEQY